The 17 T cell receptor beta chains given below trace back to one sample, sequenced in a study of TIL therapy for anti-PD-1-resistant metastatic lung cancer. The immunoSEQ assay was v3. Generated by immunoSEQ multiplex PCR, the TCRdb table keeps only in-frame clones and is missing some. The sample contains 35,000 to 55,000 clones, less than 80% of which appear only once. Specified time point: pre-treatment sample, taken before nivolumab and TIL therapy. The sample was blood, taken at baseline. Every receptor here comes from an older man with non-small cell lung cancer.

V gene TRBV27 combines with J gene TRBJ2-3; the D is unclear. V lost 3 bases and J lost 0, with 22 bases in between. The germline CDR1 and CDR2 sequences are MNHEY and SMNVEV (reference sequence). This CDR3 has 19 residues. The CDR3 is CASSFSPDLRLASTDTQYF. The CDR3 DNA sequence: TGTGCCAGCAGTTTCTCCCCTGATCTTCGGCTTGCTAGCACAGATACGCAGTATTTT.

This clone was seen a handful of times. The chain combines TRBV28 with TRBJ2-7, with 8 bases identical to TRBD1. Losses at the gene ends were 2 bases for V and 4 bases for J; bases not matched to a gene: 7. This CDR3 contains 15 residues. Germline loops: CDR1 MDHEN, CDR2 SYDVKM. CDR3 nucleotides: TGTGCCAGCAGTTTACTGTCTGGACAGGGTTACGAGCAGTACTTC. It translates to CASSLLSGQGYEQYF.

The chain uses TRBV7-9 and TRBJ2-5; no firm D call. The CDR3 is 11 residues long. V lost 3 bases and J 2 bases, leaving 1 base between the germline ends. Per the germline V gene, CDR1 is SEHNR and CDR2 is FQNEAQ (reference sequence). The CDR3 DNA sequence: TGTGCCAGCAGCTTTCAAGAGACCCAGTACTTC. This translates into CASSFQETQYF.

As regards this clone: A read error is the likely source, as a far larger clone sits one nucleotide away. The chain combines TRBV9 with TRBJ2-1; 9 positions agree with TRBD2. The CDR3 is made up of 18 amino acids. Germline assignment: CDR1 SGDLS and CDR2 YYNGEE. CDR3 sequence reads: CACSVEGYAGGPGNEQFF. In DNA, the CDR3 is TGTGCCTGCAGCGTAGAAGGGTACGCGGGAGGGCCAGGGAATGAGCAGTTCTTC.

This clone turned up a few times. The chain links TRBV15 to TRBJ1-5; TRBD1 agrees at 10 bases. This CDR3 is 16 amino acids long. CDR1 and CDR2 (germline): LNHNV, YYDKDF (reference sequence). V shed 3 bases and J 1 base; nucleotides not matched to a gene: 3. CDR3 amino acids: CATSRTGGRSNQPQHF. The DNA for the CDR3 is TGTGCCACCAGCAGGACAGGGGGCCGGAGCAATCAGCCCCAGCATTTT.

The chain has TRBV5-4 and TRBJ1-5, with unresolved D. Trimming left V 4 bases short and J 0 bases short, with 11 bases between. The CDR3 loop spans 15 amino acids. Germline assignment: CDR1 SGHNT and CDR2 YYREEE (reference sequence). The CDR3 is CASSLAPSSNQPQHF. CDR3 nucleotides: TGTGCCAGCAGCCTGGCACCAAGTAGCAATCAGCCCCAGCATTTT.

This chain connects TRBV27 to TRBJ2-7; 9 nucleotides match TRBD2. With 2 bases clipped from V and 2 bases from J, the junction kept 10 bases outside the gene matches. Germline V gene lookup returns CDR1 MNHEY and CDR2 SMNVEV (reference sequence). The CDR3 is 17 amino acids. DNA of the CDR3: TGTGCCAGCAGTTTAAGATATGGCGGGAGGGCCCCCTACGAGCAGTACTTC. It codes for CASSLRYGGRAPYEQYF.

The chain combines TRBV7-3 with TRBJ2-1; 9 nucleotides match TRBD2. The CDR3 loop spans 18 amino acids. Germline trimming cut 5 bases from V and 3 bases from J; bases unmatched to any gene: 14. CDR1 is SGHTA, CDR2 FQGTGA, per germline. This CDR3 reads CASSPHSPSGKFYNEQFF. For the CDR3, the DNA is TGTGCCAGCAGCCCACACTCCCCTAGCGGGAAGTTCTACAATGAGCAGTTCTTC.

Concerning this clone: This sample also contains other DNA sequences that code for the same CDR3. This chain connects TRBV9 to TRBJ2-7; D possibly corresponds to TRBD1 (5 bases). The CDR3 is made up of 15 amino acids. Trimming shortened V by 0 bases and J by 0 bases, and 10 bases separated the two germline ends. The germline gives CDR1 SGDLS, CDR2 YYNGEE. The CDR3, as DNA: TGTGCCAGCAGCGTAGAGCAGGGAAGCTCCTACGAGCAGTACTTC. Amino acids: CASSVEQGSSYEQYF.

J is TRBJ2-1 and V is TRBV28; 7 positions agree with TRBD1. The CDR3 runs to 15 residues. J lost 6 bases, V lost 5 bases, and 10 bases had no gene match. Per the germline V gene, CDR1 is MDHEN and CDR2 is SYDVKM. CDR3 in amino acids: CASSEGQPLGNEQFF. DNA of the CDR3: TGTGCCAGCAGTGAGGGACAGCCCCTGGGCAATGAGCAGTTCTTC. Based on the CDR3 plus reference TRBV28 and TRBJ2-1, the full variable domain is DVKVTQSSRYLVKRTGEKVFLECVQDMDHENMFWYRQDPGLGLRLIYFSYDVKMKEKGDIPEGYSVSREKKERFSLILESASTNQTSMYLCASSEGQPLGNEQFFGPGTRLTVL.

The gene calls are TRBV20-1 and TRBJ1-4, with 7 bases matching TRBD1. Germline assignment: CDR1 DFQATT and CDR2 SNEGSKA (reference sequence). V lost 5 bases to trimming and J lost 8 bases; unmatched junction nucleotides: 2. The CDR3 is 11 amino acids. The CDR3 spells CSAYRGEKLFF. The CDR3 coding sequence is TGCAGTGCTTACAGGGGAGAAAAACTGTTTTTT.

J is TRBJ2-1 and V is TRBV7-2; TRBD2 might be the D (5 bases). V shed 1 base and J shed 4 bases, with 11 bases lying between them. In germline, CDR1 is SGHTA, CDR2 FQGNSA. The CDR3 has 15 amino acids. The CDR3 DNA reads TGTGCCAGCAGCTTAGAAGGACTGACGTACAATGAGCAGTTCTTC. It yields the protein CASSLEGLTYNEQFF.

The chain is built from TRBV4-3 and TRBJ2-3; D is unresolved. This CDR3 is built from 15 residues. Trimming removed 2 bases from V and 2 bases from J, with 11 bases in between. The germline CDR1 and CDR2 sequences are LGHNA and YSLEER. The CDR3 loop reads CASSQRLGNTDTQYF. For the CDR3, the DNA is TGCGCCAGCAGCCAACGTCTCGGAAACACAGATACGCAGTATTTT.

This chain joins TRBV5-1 and TRBJ2-1; D might be TRBD2 (6 bases). This CDR3 has 16 residues. CDR1 is SGHRS, CDR2 YFSETQ, per germline. V gave up 4 bases and J gave up 0 bases, with 14 bases separating them. The CDR3 DNA follows: TGCGCCAGCAGCCCGGGACTCGCGAGCTCCTACAATGAGCAGTTCTTC. Its translation is CASSPGLASSYNEQFF.

This chain uses TRBV2 with TRBJ1-3; D gene uncertain. V dropped 7 bases and J dropped 4 bases, with 14 bases sitting between them. Germline assignment: CDR1 SNHLY and CDR2 FYNNEI. CDR3 length equals 14 residues. The CDR3 DNA follows: TGTGCCAGCACCCCGGATCCGCCGGGAAACACCATATATTTT. Protein: CASTPDPPGNTIYF. Together with reference TRBV2 and TRBJ1-3, the CDR3 gives the full variable domain: EPEVTQTPSHQVTQMGQEVILRCVPISNHLYFYWYRQILGQKVEFLVSFYNNEISEKSEIFDDQFSVERPDGSNFTLKIRSTKLEDSAMYFCASTPDPPGNTIYFGEGSWLTVV.

V is TRBV13 and J is TRBJ2-7; 8 positions match TRBD2. Trimming at V came to 0 bases and at J to 5 bases, leaving 6 bases not matched to a gene. Looked up from germline, CDR1 is PRHDT and CDR2 is FYEKMQ (reference sequence). This CDR3 comprises 15 residues. The CDR3 sequence: CASSLGTGLGNEQYF. The CDR3, as DNA: TGTGCCAGCAGCTTAGGGACGGGACTAGGGAACGAGCAGTACTTC.

The rearrangement links TRBV27 to TRBJ2-5, with 14 bases fitting TRBD2. Germline CDR1 MNHEY, CDR2 SMNVEV (reference sequence). With 5 bases clipped from V and 4 bases from J, the junction kept 3 bases outside the gene matches. The CDR3 is made up of 15 amino acids. The CDR3 sequence: CASSTGLAGGETQYF. CDR3 nucleotide sequence: TGTGCCAGCAGTACAGGACTAGCGGGAGGAGAGACCCAGTACTTC.